Shown below are 23 T cell receptor beta chains from a single sample sequenced in a study of blood T cell repertoires in COVID-19. Method: immunoSEQ multiplex PCR; TCRdb's copy keeps in-frame clones and lacks some. This table holds 230,000 or so clones, 84% found once. Source material: PBMCs or T cells enriched from blood (not recorded which). The receptors come from a man aged 50-60 years who had recovered from COVID-19.

The chain is built from TRBV5-1 and TRBJ1-2, with D possibly TRBD1 on 6 matching bases. This CDR3 has 14 amino acids. V was shortened by 4 bases and J by 0 bases, with 10 bases between the two germline ends. CDR1 is SGHRS and CDR2 is YFSETQ in the germline V gene. The CDR3 sequence: CASSPGHTNYGYTF. For the CDR3, the DNA is TGCGCCAGCAGCCCGGGACATACTAACTATGGCTACACCTTC.

The chain joins TRBV4-3 to TRBJ1-1, with 9 bases that match TRBD1. The germline V gene encodes CDR1 LGHNA and CDR2 YSLEER. There are 17 residues in the CDR3. J was trimmed by 3 bases and V by 2 bases; bases with no gene match: 10. The CDR3 reads CASSQIRPGTGHTEAFF. CDR3 coding DNA: TGCGCCAGCAGCCAAATTCGCCCCGGGACAGGGCACACTGAAGCTTTCTTT.

The CDR3 loop is CASSQMTGGYQPQHF. For the CDR3, the DNA is TGTGCCAGCAGTCAAATGACAGGGGGCTATCAGCCCCAGCATTTT. The V call is TRBV2, the J call TRBJ1-5, with TRBD1 matching 10 bases. This CDR3 has 15 amino acids. With V trimmed by 5 bases and J by 5 bases, 6 bases remained unmatched. The germline V gene has CDR1 SNHLY and CDR2 FYNNEI.

V gene TRBV19 combines with J gene TRBJ1-5; weak D call: TRBD1 (6 bases). Looked up from germline, CDR1 is LNHDA and CDR2 is SQIVND (reference sequence). The V end lost 4 bases, the J end lost 4 bases, and 14 bases lay between the germline ends. The CDR3 spans 15 residues. The CDR3 nucleotides are TGTGCCAGTAGTACCGGCGGGGGGGCGAATCAGCCCCAGCATTTT. Its protein is CASSTGGGANQPQHF.

The CDR3 DNA reads as TGCGCCAGCAGCCTCGGACAGGGTTTAAGCAATCAGCCCCAGCATTTT. It is translated as CASSLGQGLSNQPQHF. V gene TRBV4-1 combines with J gene TRBJ1-5; 8 nucleotides agree with TRBD1. Germline V gene sequence: CDR1 MGHRA, CDR2 YSYEKL. CDR3 length: 16 amino acids. J gave up 1 base and V 4 bases, and 6 bases lay outside the gene matches.

Notes on this clone: Other DNA sequences of this sample code for an identical CDR3. The chain is built from TRBV9 and TRBJ1-3; D remains ambiguous. The CDR3 is 13 amino acids. V lost 2 bases to trimming and J lost 3 bases, with 6 bases between them. The V gene's germline CDR1 is SGDLS and CDR2 YYNGEE. CDR3 sequence (DNA): TGTGCCAGCAGCGTCAGAAGTGGAAACACCATATATTTT. It translates to CASSVRSGNTIYF.

The CDR3 nucleotides are TGCAGCGTTGGTTGGGGGCTCTATGGCTACACCTTC. Its translation: CSVGWGLYGYTF. The J gene is TRBJ1-2, the V gene TRBV29-1, with D tentatively TRBD1 (6 bases). The CDR3 sequence is 12 residues long. V shed 4 bases and J shed 4 bases, with 10 bases lying between them. Per the germline V gene, CDR1 is SQVTM and CDR2 is ANQGSEA.

V and J are TRBV2 and TRBJ1-2, with TRBD1 identical over 9 bases. V shed 6 bases and J 6 bases; nucleotides not matched to a gene: 17. Per the germline V gene, CDR1 is SNHLY and CDR2 is FYNNEI. The CDR3 spans 17 residues. CDR3 region: CASRSIRDRVVNHGYTF. The CDR3 nucleotides read TGTGCCAGCAGGTCTATCCGGGACAGGGTCGTCAATCATGGCTACACCTTC. Full variable domain (missing parts from reference TRBV2 and TRBJ1-2): EPEVTQTPSHQVTQMGQEVILRCVPISNHLYFYWYRQILGQKVEFLVSFYNNEISEKSEIFDDQFSVERPDGSNFTLKIRSTKLEDSAMYFCASRSIRDRVVNHGYTFGSGTRLTVV.

This clone was picked up many times. The V gene is TRBV10-1, the J gene TRBJ2-3, with D possibly matching TRBD1 (6 bases). Between the trimmed V and J ends, which lost 0 bases and 9 bases, there was a span of 13 bases. Germline V gene lookup returns CDR1 WNHNN and CDR2 SYGVQD (reference sequence). The CDR3 covers 14 residues. CDR3: CASSESTGRPTQYF. In DNA, the CDR3 is TGCGCCAGCAGTGAGTCGACAGGCCGCCCCACGCAGTATTTT.

V gene TRBV6-5 combines with J gene TRBJ1-1; TRBD1 aligns across 9 bases. V lost 1 base to trimming and J lost 3 bases; unmatched junction nucleotides: 3. This CDR3 comprises 15 residues. Germline CDR1 MNHEY, CDR2 SVGAGI. The DNA of the CDR3 is TGTGCCAGCAGTTACTGGGACAGGGAGGACACTGAAGCTTTCTTT. Amino acid sequence: CASSYWDREDTEAFF.

This rearrangement joins TRBV13 to TRBJ2-1; the D is unclear. The germline CDR1 and CDR2 sequences are PRHDT and FYEKMQ (reference sequence). V was pared by 3 bases and J by 3 bases, with 9 bases between. This CDR3 comprises 14 residues. CDR3 in DNA: TGTGCCAGCAGCTTCTGGCAGGACTACAATGAGCAGTTCTTC. It yields the protein CASSFWQDYNEQFF.

This chain uses TRBV10-2 with TRBJ2-5, with 7 bases that match TRBD2. Trimming at V came to 6 bases and at J to 1 base, leaving 11 bases not matched to a gene. CDR1 is WSHSY and CDR2 is SAAADI in the germline V gene. There are 16 residues in the CDR3. CDR3 in DNA: TGCGCCAGCAGGGACTTGGGGGGGGGACTCCAAGAGACCCAGTACTTC. It codes for CASRDLGGGLQETQYF.

V and J are TRBV11-1 and TRBJ2-7; 8 positions agree with TRBD1. In germline, CDR1 is SGHAT, CDR2 FQDESV (reference sequence). The CDR3 covers 14 residues. With V trimmed by 7 bases and J by 0 bases, 5 bases remained unmatched. The CDR3 spells CASTRDRSSYEQYF. In nucleotides, the CDR3 is TGTGCCAGCACTCGGGACAGGAGCTCCTACGAGCAGTACTTC.

The chain is built from TRBV27 and TRBJ1-2; D remains ambiguous. V was trimmed by 4 bases and J by 7 bases, leaving 13 bases between them. The germline V gene has CDR1 MNHEY and CDR2 SMNVEV (reference sequence). There are 13 residues in the CDR3. The CDR3 loop reads CASSWGDFRGYTF. The CDR3 coding sequence is TGTGCCAGCAGTTGGGGAGATTTCCGTGGCTACACCTTC.

V usage is TRBV5-1 and J usage is TRBJ1-4; D gene ambiguous. Trimming shortened V by 0 bases and J by 6 bases, and 12 bases separated the two germline ends. Germline V gives CDR1 SGHRS, CDR2 YFSETQ. The CDR3 has 15 residues. The CDR3 spells CASSLGGISDEKLFF. The DNA for the CDR3 is TGCGCCAGCAGCTTGGGGGGAATTAGCGATGAAAAACTGTTTTTT.

The chain is built from TRBV6-5 and TRBJ1-6, with TRBD1 identical over 9 bases. CDR3 size: 13 residues. In germline, CDR1 is MNHEY, CDR2 SVGAGI. The V gene end was trimmed by 11 bases and the J gene end by 9 bases; junction bases not matched to a gene: 8. CDR3 sequence (DNA): TGTGCCGGCCATACGGGACAGGGTTCACCCCTCCACTTT. Translating gives CAGHTGQGSPLHF.

The chain has TRBV12-3 or TRBV12-4 and TRBJ1-4, with D maybe TRBD1 (5 bases). The CDR3 runs 13 residues. Deletions cut 7 bases from V and 0 bases from J, with 6 bases between. The chain's CDR3 is CASKGSTNEKLFF. CDR3 coding DNA: TGTGCCAGCAAGGGGTCAACTAATGAAAAACTGTTTTTT.

The chain has TRBV10-2 and TRBJ2-2; D possibly corresponds to TRBD2 (5 bases). The CDR3 covers 14 residues. V lost 3 bases, J lost 5 bases, and 10 bases lay in between. Germline V gives CDR1 WSHSY, CDR2 SAAADI. The CDR3 spells CASSDPSGTGELFF. DNA for the CDR3: TGCGCCAGCAGTGATCCAAGCGGTACCGGGGAGCTGTTTTTT.

The rearrangement uses TRBV7-9 and TRBJ2-7, with a weak D call TRBD2 (6 bases). CDR3 size: 16 residues. Germline lookup yields CDR1 SEHNR and CDR2 FQNEAQ (reference sequence). V lost 1 base and J 7 bases, leaving 20 bases between the germline ends. CDR3 loop: CASSLVAGTRDGEQYF. DNA of the CDR3: TGTGCCAGCAGCTTAGTCGCCGGGACTCGGGACGGGGAGCAGTACTTC.

The rearrangement joins TRBV10-3 to TRBJ1-6; 7 positions match TRBD1. V lost 6 bases, J lost 5 bases, and 4 bases stayed unmatched. Germline V gene data show CDR1 as ENHRY and CDR2 as SYGVKD. This CDR3 has 14 residues. CDR3 in DNA: TGTGCCATCAGGGAGGGACAGAATAATTCACCCCTCCACTTT. Translation: CAIREGQNNSPLHF.

V and J are TRBV9 and TRBJ2-3, with TRBD2 matching 8 bases. Trimming took 6 bases from V and 3 from J; bases not matched to a gene: 9. Per germline, CDR1 SGDLS and CDR2 YYNGEE. This CDR3 spans 15 amino acids. The CDR3 here is CASTAPGLETDTQYF. CDR3 nucleotide sequence: TGTGCCAGCACCGCACCGGGACTAGAGACAGATACGCAGTATTTT.

This chain joins TRBV6-4 and TRBJ2-7, with TRBD2 identical over 7 bases. The germline V gene encodes CDR1 MRHNA and CDR2 SNTAGT. J lost 1 base, V lost 7 bases, and 4 bases had no gene match. CDR3 length: 13 residues. CDR3: CASTASGSYEQYF. The CDR3 DNA follows: TGTGCCAGCACGGCTAGCGGTTCCTACGAGCAGTACTTC.

The J gene is TRBJ2-7, the V gene TRBV11-1; D is undetermined. Germline V gene lookup returns CDR1 SGHAT and CDR2 FQDESV (reference sequence). The CDR3 extends over 14 amino acids. V lost 0 bases to trimming and J lost 0 bases, with 6 bases between them. CDR3 coding DNA: TGTGCCAGCAGCTTAGCGGGCAACTCCTACGAGCAGTACTTC. It yields the protein CASSLAGNSYEQYF.